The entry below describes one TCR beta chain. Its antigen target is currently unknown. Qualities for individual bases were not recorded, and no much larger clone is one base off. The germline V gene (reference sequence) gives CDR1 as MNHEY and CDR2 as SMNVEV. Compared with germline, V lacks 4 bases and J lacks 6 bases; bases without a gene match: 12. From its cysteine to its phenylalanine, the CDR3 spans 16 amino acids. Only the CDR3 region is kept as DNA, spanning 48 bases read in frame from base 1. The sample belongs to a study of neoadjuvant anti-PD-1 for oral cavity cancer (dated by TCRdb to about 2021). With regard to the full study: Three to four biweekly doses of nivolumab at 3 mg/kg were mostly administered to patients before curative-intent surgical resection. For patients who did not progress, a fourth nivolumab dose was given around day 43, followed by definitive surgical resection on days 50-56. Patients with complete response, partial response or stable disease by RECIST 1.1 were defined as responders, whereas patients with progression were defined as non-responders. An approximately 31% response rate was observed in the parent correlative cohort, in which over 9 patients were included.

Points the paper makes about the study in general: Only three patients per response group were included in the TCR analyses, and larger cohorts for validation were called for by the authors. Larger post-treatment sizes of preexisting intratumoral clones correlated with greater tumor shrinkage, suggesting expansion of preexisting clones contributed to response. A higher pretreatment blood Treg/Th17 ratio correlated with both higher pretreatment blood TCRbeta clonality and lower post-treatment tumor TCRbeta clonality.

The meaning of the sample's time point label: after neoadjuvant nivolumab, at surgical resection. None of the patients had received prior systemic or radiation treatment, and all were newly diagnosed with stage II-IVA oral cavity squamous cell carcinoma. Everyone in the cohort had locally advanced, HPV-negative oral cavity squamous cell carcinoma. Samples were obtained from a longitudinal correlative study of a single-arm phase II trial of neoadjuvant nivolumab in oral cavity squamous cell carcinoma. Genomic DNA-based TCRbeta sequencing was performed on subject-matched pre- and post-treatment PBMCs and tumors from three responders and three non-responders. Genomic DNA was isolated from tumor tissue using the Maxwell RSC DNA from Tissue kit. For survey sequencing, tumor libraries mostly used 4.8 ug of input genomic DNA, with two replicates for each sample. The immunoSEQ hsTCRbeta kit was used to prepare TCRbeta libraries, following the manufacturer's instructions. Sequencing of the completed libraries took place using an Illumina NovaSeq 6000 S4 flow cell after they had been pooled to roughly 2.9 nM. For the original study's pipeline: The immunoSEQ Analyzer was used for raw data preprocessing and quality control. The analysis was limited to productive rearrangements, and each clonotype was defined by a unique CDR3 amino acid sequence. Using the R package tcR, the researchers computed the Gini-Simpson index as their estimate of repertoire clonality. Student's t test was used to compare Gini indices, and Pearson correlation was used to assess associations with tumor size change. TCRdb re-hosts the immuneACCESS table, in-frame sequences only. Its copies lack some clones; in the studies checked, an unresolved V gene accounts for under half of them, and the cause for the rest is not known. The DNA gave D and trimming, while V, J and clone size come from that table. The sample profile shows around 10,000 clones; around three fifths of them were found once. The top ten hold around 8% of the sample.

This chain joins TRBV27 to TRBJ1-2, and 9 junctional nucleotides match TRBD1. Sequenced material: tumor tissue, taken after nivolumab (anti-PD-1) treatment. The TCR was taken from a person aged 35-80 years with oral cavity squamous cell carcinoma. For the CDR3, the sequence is CASSYQGTGKPHGYTF. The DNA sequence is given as TGTGCCAGCAGTTACCAGGGGACAGGGAAGCCTCATGGCTACACCTTC.